This TCR beta chain originates from a study of CD8 T cells in Susac syndrome. Findings and caveats of the study: As the study acknowledged, the number of individuals in its TCR sequencing and HLA analysis was relatively small.

RNA in amounts of roughly 0.5 to 1 ug was reverse transcribed with random hexamers. An immunoSEQ multiplex PCR generated amplified TCR beta CDR3 products spanning 54 Vbeta and 13 Jbeta. TCRdb itself ran the immunoSEQ multiplex PCR reads through MiXCR, one entry per CDR3 protein. The table includes roughly 120,000 distinct CDR3 sequences, less than 95% detected once. Regarding this clonotype: The antigen is undetermined.

Germline V gives CDR1 SGHRS, CDR2 YFSETQ. V was trimmed by 5 bases and J by 4 bases, leaving 6 bases between them. CDR3 length: 11 residues. The patients serving as multiple sclerosis controls were treatment-naive. They had stable or active relapsing-remitting disease and fulfilled revised McDonald criteria. Negative magnetic isolation gave CD8+ and CD4+ cells; FACS enriched CD8+ TEMRA. Sample: CD4+ T cells from PBMCs. The sequence derives from a human donor with multiple sclerosis. This chain joins TRBV5-1 and TRBJ1-2; D gene ambiguous. The CDR3 bases are TGCGCCAGCAGGGACGGCTATGGCTACACCTTC. It translates to CASRDGYGYTF.